The 9 T cell receptor beta chains presented below share a single source sample, sequenced in a study of T cell repertoires in cytomegalovirus infection. TCRdb reprocessed the reads via MiXCR and lists one record per CDR3 protein. The sample lists some 320,000 distinct CDR3 sequences, over 7.5% occurring once. The sample comprised PBMCs. The receptors here all came from a human donor in good health (CMV status not recorded). Some clones in this sample may be carry-over from other donors' samples.

This clonotype was found many times. This rearrangement joins TRBV12-3 or TRBV12-4 to TRBJ2-7, with a tentative D call TRBD2 (6 bases). This CDR3 has 14 amino acids. V was pared by 7 bases and J by 5 bases, with 18 bases between. The CDR3 DNA reads as TGTGCCAGCACCCCCGGAGGGAGTATCCACGAGCAGTACTTC. Translation gives CASTPGGSIHEQYF.

Ten or more counts support this clonotype. This chain uses TRBV28 with TRBJ2-7; 12 bases are a match to TRBD1. Unmatched junction bases numbered 16, after V lost 3 bases and J lost 7 bases. The CDR3 loop spans 18 amino acids. Germline V gives CDR1 MDHEN, CDR2 SYDVKM. Here the CDR3 reads CASSFDGLGTGGPGEQYF. As DNA, the CDR3 is TGTGCCAGCAGTTTTGATGGTCTGGGGACAGGGGGCCCGGGGGAGCAGTACTTC.

This clonotype appeared many times. The rearrangement joins TRBV12-3 or TRBV12-4 to TRBJ2-5; 7 nucleotides agree with TRBD2. V shed 2 bases, J shed 3 bases, and the junction held 3 bases outside the gene matches. The CDR3 spans 14 residues. CDR3 residues: CASSLSGGEETQYF. CDR3 DNA sequence: TGTGCCAGCAGTTTAAGTGGGGGGGAAGAGACCCAGTACTTC.

The CDR3 loop is CASSQERSQPQHF. Here the CDR3 DNA reads TGCGCCAGCAGCCAAGAAAGAAGTCAGCCCCAGCATTTT. The chain has TRBV4-3 and TRBJ1-5; no firm D call. CDR3 length: 13 residues. Germline values: CDR1 LGHNA, CDR2 YSLEER. V lost 0 bases and J 6 bases, leaving 6 bases between the germline ends.

This clonotype showed up just a few times. The chain joins TRBV24-1 to TRBJ2-2; 14 bases agree with TRBD2. With 4 bases clipped from V and 5 bases from J, the junction kept 8 bases outside the gene matches. Germline V gene lookup returns CDR1 KGHDR and CDR2 SFDVKD. This CDR3 has 18 amino acids. CDR3 residues: CATSEAGTSGRRTGELFF. The CDR3 nucleotides are TGTGCCACCAGTGAGGCCGGGACTAGCGGGAGAAGGACCGGGGAGCTGTTTTTT.

The table lists this clonotype with a few counts. The chain employs TRBV6-1 and TRBJ2-1; no clear D. CDR3 length: 12 residues. V lost 5 bases and J 9 bases, leaving 11 bases between the germline ends. CDR1 is MNHNS, CDR2 SASEGT, per germline. This chain's CDR3 is CASSWNVGEQFF. CDR3 coding DNA: TGTGCCAGCAGTTGGAATGTGGGTGAGCAGTTCTTC.

This clonotype showed up many times. This chain connects TRBV7-2 to TRBJ2-1, with 11 bases aligning to TRBD2. J lost 3 bases, V lost 4 bases, and 8 bases had no gene match. The V gene's germline CDR1 is SGHTA and CDR2 FQGNSA. This CDR3 comprises 17 residues. The CDR3 reads CASSSPPSGRFYNEQFF. CDR3 DNA: TGTGCCAGCAGCTCGCCTCCTAGCGGGAGGTTCTACAATGAGCAGTTCTTC.

The chain has TRBV19 and TRBJ1-2; possible D gene TRBD1, 5 bases. Trimming took off 5 bases at V and 2 bases at J, with 12 bases between the two ends. The length of the CDR3 is 14 residues. The germline V gene encodes CDR1 LNHDA and CDR2 SQIVND (reference sequence). CDR3 nucleotides: TGTGCCAGTAGTGTGAGCCCAGGGAACTATGGCTACACCTTC. Its protein product is CASSVSPGNYGYTF.

This clonotype was counted between two and nine times. The V gene is TRBV7-2, the J gene TRBJ2-5; TRBD1 or TRBD2 may be the D gene (6 bases each). The length of the CDR3 is 15 residues. Germline assignment: CDR1 SGHTA and CDR2 FQGNSA. V was shortened by 3 bases and J by 3 bases, with 14 bases between the two germline ends. The CDR3 protein is CASSFLGGIEETQYF. The CDR3 DNA follows: TGTGCCAGCAGCTTCTTAGGGGGGATTGAAGAGACCCAGTACTTC.